This T cell receptor (beta chain) was profiled in a study of T cells in Graves' hyperthyroidism and ophthalmopathy. Study-level results: Prediction of ophthalmopathy progression came a median 6.5 months pre-onset.

The CDR3 consists of 16 residues. Per the germline V gene, CDR1 is MNHNS and CDR2 is SASEGT. With V trimmed by 6 bases and J by 2 bases, 13 bases remained unmatched. The TCR beta CDR3 regions underwent amplification using RNA transcripts as the source. A first-round RT-PCR of the TCR CDR3 used the HTBI primer set. MiXCR, run by TCRdb on the multiplex PCR reads, gives a single entry per CDR3 protein. The repertoire holds fewer than 900,000 distinct CDR3 sequences, with 18% as singletons. This clonotype was counted a few times. Its target is not known. The hyperthyroidism patients had all been newly diagnosed, and their disease duration was under 2 months. Their ages ranged from 18 to 65 years. For the diagnoses, clinical symptoms, serum thyroxine and TRAb, thyroid ultrasound and orbital computed tomography were used. The blood specimen was taken at initial hyperthyroidism diagnosis, before any ophthalmopathy symptoms.

The rearrangement uses TRBV6-1 and TRBJ2-7; 7 nucleotides line up with TRBD1. Sequencing was done on a sample of blood. The TCR sequence derives from a woman aged 45-65 years with Graves' hyperthyroidism that later progressed to Graves' ophthalmopathy. As DNA, the CDR3 is TGTGCCAGCAGCCAAACAACAGGGGAAAGAGCCTACGAGCAGTACTTC. This translates into CASSQTTGERAYEQYF.